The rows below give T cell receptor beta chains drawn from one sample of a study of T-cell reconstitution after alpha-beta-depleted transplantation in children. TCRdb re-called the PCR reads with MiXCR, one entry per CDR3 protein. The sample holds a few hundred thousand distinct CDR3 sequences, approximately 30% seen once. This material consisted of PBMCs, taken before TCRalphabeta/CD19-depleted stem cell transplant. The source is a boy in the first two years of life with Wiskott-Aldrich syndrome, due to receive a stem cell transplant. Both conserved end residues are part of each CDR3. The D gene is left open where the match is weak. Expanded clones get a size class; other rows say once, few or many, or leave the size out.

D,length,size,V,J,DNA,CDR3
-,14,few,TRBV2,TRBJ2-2,TGTGCCAGCAGTGAACGAGAGTACACCGGGGAGCTGTTTTTT,CASSEREYTGELFF
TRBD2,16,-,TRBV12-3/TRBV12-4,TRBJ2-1,TGTGCCAGCAGTCCCGCTCTAGCGGGAGGGATTAATGAGCAGTTCTTC,CASSPALAGGINEQFF
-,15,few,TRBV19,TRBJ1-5,TGTGCCAGTAGTATAGGGCCGGGGGCAGGGCAGCCCCAGCATTTT,CASSIGPGAGQPQHF
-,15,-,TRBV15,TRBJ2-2,TGTGCCACCAGCGGATTGACCGGACACACCGGGGAGCTGTTTTTT,CATSGLTGHTGELFF
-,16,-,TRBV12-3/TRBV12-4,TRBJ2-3,TGTGCCAGCAGTTTTAATCGATATGAAAGCACAGATACGCAGTATTTT,CASSFNRYESTDTQYF
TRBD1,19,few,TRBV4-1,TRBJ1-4,TGCGCCAGCAGCCAAGAGGGGTTCAGGGGGCTTGCAACTAATGAAAAACTGTTTTTT,CASSQEGFRGLATNEKLFF
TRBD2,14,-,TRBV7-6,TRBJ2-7,TGTGCCAGCAGCTCCAGGTTGGGGGGGAACGAGCAGTACTTC,CASSSRLGGNEQYF
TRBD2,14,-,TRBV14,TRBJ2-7,TGTGCCAGCAGCAATAGCGGGAGCTCCTACGAGCAGTACTTC,CASSNSGSSYEQYF
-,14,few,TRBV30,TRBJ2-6,TGTGCCTGTGTAAGAGCCTCTGGGGCCAACGTCCTGACTTTC,CACVRASGANVLTF
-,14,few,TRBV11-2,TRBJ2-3,TGTGCCAGCAGCTTAGATACCCCGGGGGATACGCAGTATTTT,CASSLDTPGDTQYF
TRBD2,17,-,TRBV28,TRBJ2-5,TGTGCCAGGAGGACTAGCGGGATTTCCCCGGCCAAAGAGACCCAGTACTTC,CARRTSGISPAKETQYF
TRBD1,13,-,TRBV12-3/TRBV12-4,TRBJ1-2,TGTGCCAGCAGTTCGGACAGGGTATATGGCTACACCTTC,CASSSDRVYGYTF
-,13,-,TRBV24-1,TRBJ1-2,TGTGCCACCAGTGGTGGAGCTAACTATGGCTACACCTTC,CATSGGANYGYTF
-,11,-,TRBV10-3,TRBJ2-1,TGTGCCATCAGAGTTCGCCATGAGCAGTTCTTC,CAIRVRHEQFF
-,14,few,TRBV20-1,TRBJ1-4,TGCAGTGCTAGGACGGGAACAACTAATGAAAAACTGTTTTTT,CSARTGTTNEKLFF
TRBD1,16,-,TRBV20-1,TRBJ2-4,TGCAGTGCTAGGGGCCGGTCAGGGGGAGCCAAAAACATTCAGTACTTC,CSARGRSGGAKNIQYF
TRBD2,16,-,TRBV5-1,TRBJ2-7,TGCGCCAGCAGCTTGGCCGGCGGGAGAAACTCCTACGAGCAGTACTTC,CASSLAGGRNSYEQYF
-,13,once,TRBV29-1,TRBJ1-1,TGCAGCGTTGCCAGCCAAGGGACTGCTGAAGCTTTCTTT,CSVASQGTAEAFF
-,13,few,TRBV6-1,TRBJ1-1,TGTGCCAGCAGACTGGGACTTGGGACTGAAGCTTTCTTT,CASRLGLGTEAFF
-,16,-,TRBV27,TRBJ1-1,TGTGCCAGCAGTTTCCGGGGTAGGGACATGAACACTGAAGCTTTCTTT,CASSFRGRDMNTEAFF
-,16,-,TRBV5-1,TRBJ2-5,TGCGCCAGCAGCTTGCTGGAAAGGGCCGCGAGGGAGACCCAGTACTTC,CASSLLERAARETQYF
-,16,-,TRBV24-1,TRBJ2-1,TGTGCCACCAGTGACCCAGGGAGAGGCTCCTACAATGAGCAGTTCTTC,CATSDPGRGSYNEQFF
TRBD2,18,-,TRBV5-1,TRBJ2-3,TGCGCCAGCAGCTTGTGGATAGCGGGAGGGCCTAGCACAGATACGCAGTATTTT,CASSLWIAGGPSTDTQYF
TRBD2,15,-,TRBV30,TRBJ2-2,TGTGCCTGGAGTGGGCGGGGGAGTGACACCGGGGAGCTGTTTTTT,CAWSGRGSDTGELFF
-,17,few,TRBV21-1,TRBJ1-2,TGTGCCAGCAGCAGTCCCGGTCCGGGGGCGCCAGGGTATGGCTACACCTTC,CASSSPGPGAPGYGYTF
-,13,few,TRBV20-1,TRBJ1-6,TGCAGTGCTAGTGAGGGGGGGAAATCACCCCTCCACTTT,CSASEGGKSPLHF
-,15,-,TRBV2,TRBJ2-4,TGTGCCAGCAGAGGGGACCGGCTAGCCAAAAACATTCAGTACTTC,CASRGDRLAKNIQYF
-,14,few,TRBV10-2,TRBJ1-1,TGCGCCAGCAGTGAGTCTAGACAATCCTATTCCCCTTTCTTT,CASSESRQSYSPFF
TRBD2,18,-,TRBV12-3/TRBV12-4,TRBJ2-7,TGTGCCAGCAGTTTGGGACTAGCGGTAGACTTCAGCTCCTACGAGCAGTACTTC,CASSLGLAVDFSSYEQYF
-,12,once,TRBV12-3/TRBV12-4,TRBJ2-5,TGTGCCAGCCGTCGAGGGAAAGAGACCCAGTACTTC,CASRRGKETQYF
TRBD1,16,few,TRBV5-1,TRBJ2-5,TGCGCCAGCAGCTTGGCCGTAGGACAGGGGTGGAAGACCCAGTACTTC,CASSLAVGQGWKTQYF
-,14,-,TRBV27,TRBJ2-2,TGTGCCAGCAAACAGTTCGGGTCACCCGGGGAGCTGTTTTTT,CASKQFGSPGELFF
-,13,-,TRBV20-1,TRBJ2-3,TGCAGTGCTAGTTGGGTGGGGGGCGATACGCAGTATTTT,CSASWVGGDTQYF
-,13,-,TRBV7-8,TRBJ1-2,TGTGCCAGCAGCTTAGATCGACCTAGGGGCTACACCTTC,CASSLDRPRGYTF
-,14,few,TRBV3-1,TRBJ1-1,TGTGCCAGCAGCCCTTTTCAGGGAGGAGGCGAAGCTTTCTTT,CASSPFQGGGEAFF
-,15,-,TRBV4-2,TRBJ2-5,TGTGCCAGCAGCCACCGCCGGGACTACCAAGAGACCCAGTACTTC,CASSHRRDYQETQYF
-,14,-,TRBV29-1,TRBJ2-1,TGCAGCGTCAACGCCGGGACAAACGGCAATGAGCAGTTCTTC,CSVNAGTNGNEQFF
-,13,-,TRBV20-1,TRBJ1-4,TGCAGTGCTACCCCAGGGACCCCGGAAAAACTGTTTTTT,CSATPGTPEKLFF
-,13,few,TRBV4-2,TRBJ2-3,TGTGCCAGCAGCCAGGGGACCACAGATACGCAGTATTTT,CASSQGTTDTQYF
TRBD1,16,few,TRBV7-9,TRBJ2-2,TGTGCCAGCAGTAGTCTCGGACAGGGGGCTCCCGGGGAGCTGTTTTTT,CASSSLGQGAPGELFF
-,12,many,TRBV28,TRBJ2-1,TGTGCCAGCAGCTTTGGATACAATGAGCAGTTCTTC,CASSFGYNEQFF
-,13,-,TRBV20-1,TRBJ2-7,TGCAGTGAGAGATCGAGGGGGAGCGACGAGCAGTACTTC,CSERSRGSDEQYF
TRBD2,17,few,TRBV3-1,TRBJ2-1,TGTGCCAGCAGCCAAGAGGTTAGCGGGAGCTCCTACAATGAGCAGTTCTTC,CASSQEVSGSSYNEQFF
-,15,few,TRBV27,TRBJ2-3,TGTGCCAGCCGTCTCTTGGGAAAAGGATCAGATACGCAGTATTTT,CASRLLGKGSDTQYF
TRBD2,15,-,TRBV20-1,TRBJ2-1,TGCAGTGCTAACGAGGGGGGACTAGCTTACAATGAGCAGTTCTTC,CSANEGGLAYNEQFF
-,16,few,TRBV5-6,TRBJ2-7,TGTGCCAGCAGCATCTCAGGTGGGCGGATTTCCTACGAGCAGTACTTC,CASSISGGRISYEQYF
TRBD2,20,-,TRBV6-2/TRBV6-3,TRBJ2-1,TGTGCCAGCAGTCGCAACCGTCTAGCGGGAGGCCTAAGCTCCTACAATGAGCAGTTCTTC,CASSRNRLAGGLSSYNEQFF
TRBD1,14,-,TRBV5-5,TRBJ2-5,TGTGCCAGCAGCGCGACAGGGCCGGCAGAGACCCAGTACTTC,CASSATGPAETQYF
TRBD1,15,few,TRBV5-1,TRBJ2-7,TGCGCCAGCAGCGGGGACAGGGCCCACCTTTACGAGCAGTACTTC,CASSGDRAHLYEQYF
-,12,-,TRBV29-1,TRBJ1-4,TGCAGCGTTAAAGGGGGGCGGGAAAAACTGTTTTTT,CSVKGGREKLFF
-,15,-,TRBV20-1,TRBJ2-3,TGCAGTGCTAGTTCGTCGGCCGTGGGCACAGATACGCAGTATTTT,CSASSSAVGTDTQYF
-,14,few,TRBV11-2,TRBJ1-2,TGTGCCAGCAGCCGATGGGTCCAGACCGGATTGGAAACCTTC,CASSRWVQTGLETF